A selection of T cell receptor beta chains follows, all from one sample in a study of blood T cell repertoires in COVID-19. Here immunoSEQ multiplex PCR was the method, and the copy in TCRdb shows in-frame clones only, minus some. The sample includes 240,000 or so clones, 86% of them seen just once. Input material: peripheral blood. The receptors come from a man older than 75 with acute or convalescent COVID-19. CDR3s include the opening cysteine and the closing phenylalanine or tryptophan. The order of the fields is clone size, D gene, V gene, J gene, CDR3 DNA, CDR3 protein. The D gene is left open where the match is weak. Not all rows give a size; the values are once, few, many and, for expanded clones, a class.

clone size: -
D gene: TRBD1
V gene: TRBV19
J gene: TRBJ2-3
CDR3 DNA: TGTGCCAGTAGTACGGGACAGGGATGGGGCTCCACAGATACGCAGTATTTT
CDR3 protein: CASSTGQGWGSTDTQYF

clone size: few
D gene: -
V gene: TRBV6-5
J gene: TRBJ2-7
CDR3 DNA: TGTGCCAGCGGGTCAGACAGGCCGTCCTACGAGCAGTACTTC
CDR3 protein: CASGSDRPSYEQYF

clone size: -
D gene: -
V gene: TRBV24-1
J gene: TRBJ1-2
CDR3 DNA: TGTGCCACCAGTGATTGGGGGGATGGCTACACCTTC
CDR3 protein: CATSDWGDGYTF

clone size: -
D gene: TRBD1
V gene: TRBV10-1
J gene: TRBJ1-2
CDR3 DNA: TGCGCCAGCAGTGATCGGACAGGTATAGACTATGGCTACACCTTC
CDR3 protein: CASSDRTGIDYGYTF

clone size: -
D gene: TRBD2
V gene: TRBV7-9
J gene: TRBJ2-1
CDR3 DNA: TGTGCCAGCAGCCTAGGGGGACTAGCGGGAGCTGTATACAATGAGCAGTTCTTC
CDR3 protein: CASSLGGLAGAVYNEQFF

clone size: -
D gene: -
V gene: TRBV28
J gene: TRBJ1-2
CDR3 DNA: TGTGCCAGCCACACCACTAACTATGGCTACACCTTC
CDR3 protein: CASHTTNYGYTF

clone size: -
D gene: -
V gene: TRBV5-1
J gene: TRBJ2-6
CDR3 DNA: TGCGCCAGCAGCTTATTGGAGGGACCTGGGGCCAACGTCCTGACTTTC
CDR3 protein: CASSLLEGPGANVLTF

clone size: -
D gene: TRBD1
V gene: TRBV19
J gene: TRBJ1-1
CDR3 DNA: TGTGCCAGTAACGCAGGACAGGGGATTTACACTGAAGCTTTCTTT
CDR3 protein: CASNAGQGIYTEAFF

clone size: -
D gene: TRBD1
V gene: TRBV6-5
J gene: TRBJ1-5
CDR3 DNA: TGTGCCAGCAGTCGGACAGGGGGCAATCAGCCCCAGCATTTT
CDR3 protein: CASSRTGGNQPQHF

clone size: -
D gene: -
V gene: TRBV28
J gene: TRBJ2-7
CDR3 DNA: TGTGCCAGCAGTTTCAGTCTAGCCTACGAGCAGTACTTC
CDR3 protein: CASSFSLAYEQYF

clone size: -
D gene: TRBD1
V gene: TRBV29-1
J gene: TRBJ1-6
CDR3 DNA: TGCAGCGCGGGACAGGGGAAGGAATCACCCCTCCACTTT
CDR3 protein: CSAGQGKESPLHF

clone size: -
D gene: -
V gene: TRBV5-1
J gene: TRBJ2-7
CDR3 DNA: TGCGCCAGCAGCTTGGATAGCGGCGCCTACGAGCAGTACTTC
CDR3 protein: CASSLDSGAYEQYF

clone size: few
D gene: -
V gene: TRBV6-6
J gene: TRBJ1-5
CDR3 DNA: TGTGCCAGCAGTCGCTCCCTTCCCGGGACTGCATATCAGCCCCAGCATTTT
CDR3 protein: CASSRSLPGTAYQPQHF

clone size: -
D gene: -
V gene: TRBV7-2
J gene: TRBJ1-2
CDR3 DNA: TGTGCCAGCAGCTTAGAGAGGCTGAATGGCTACACCTTC
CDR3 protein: CASSLERLNGYTF

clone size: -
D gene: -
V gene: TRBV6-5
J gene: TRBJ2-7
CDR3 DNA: TGTGCCAGCAGCGGAGGACTGTACGAGCAGTACTTC
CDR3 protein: CASSGGLYEQYF

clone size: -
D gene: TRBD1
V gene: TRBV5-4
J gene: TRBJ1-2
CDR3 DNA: TGTGCCAGCAGCCTACCCGGGACAGGGCCTGAGGGCTACACCTTC
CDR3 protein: CASSLPGTGPEGYTF

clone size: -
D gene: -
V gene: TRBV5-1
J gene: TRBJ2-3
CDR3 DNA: TGCGCCAGCAGTTTTACAGGGGTAGGCGCGGGAGGTACAGATACGCAGTATTTT
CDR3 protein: CASSFTGVGAGGTDTQYF

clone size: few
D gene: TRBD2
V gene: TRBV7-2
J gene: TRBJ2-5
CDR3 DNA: TGTGCCAGCAGCCCCCCCCCGGGAGGAGAGACCCAGTACTTC
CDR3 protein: CASSPPPGGETQYF

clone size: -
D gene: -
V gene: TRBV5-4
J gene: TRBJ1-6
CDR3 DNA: TGTGCCAGCAGCTCCCAAGCCCTCCCCCTCCACTTT
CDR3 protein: CASSSQALPLHF

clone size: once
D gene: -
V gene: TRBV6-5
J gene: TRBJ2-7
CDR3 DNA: TGTGCCAGCAGTTCCGTCGGTGAGCAGTACTTC
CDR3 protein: CASSSVGEQYF

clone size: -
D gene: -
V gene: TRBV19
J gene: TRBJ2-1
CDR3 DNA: TGTGCCAGTAGTATAGCCCGTTGGCCGGGACTTGGCAATGAGCAGTTCTTC
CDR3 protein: CASSIARWPGLGNEQFF

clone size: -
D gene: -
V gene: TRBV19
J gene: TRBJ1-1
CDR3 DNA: TGTGCCAGTAGTATTATCGGTTTTGGGAGGAACACTGAAGCTTTCTTT
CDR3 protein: CASSIIGFGRNTEAFF

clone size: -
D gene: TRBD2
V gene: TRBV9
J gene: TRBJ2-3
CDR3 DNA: TGTGCCAGCAGCGGGCTAGCGGGAGTTGGGGATACGCAGTATTTT
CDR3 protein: CASSGLAGVGDTQYF

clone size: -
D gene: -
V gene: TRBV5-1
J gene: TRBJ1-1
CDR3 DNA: TGCGCCAGCAGCCTCCTCTTTGGGGGCCTGAACACTGAAGCTTTCTTT
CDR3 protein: CASSLLFGGLNTEAFF

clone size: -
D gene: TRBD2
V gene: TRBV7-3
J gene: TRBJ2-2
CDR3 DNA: TGTGCCAGCAGCTCGGGACTAGCGGGAGAGGAGCTGTTTTTT
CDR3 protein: CASSSGLAGEELFF

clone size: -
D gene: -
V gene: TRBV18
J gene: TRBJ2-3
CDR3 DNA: TGTGCCAGCTCACCACCTGCGTTACCAGATACGCAGTATTTT
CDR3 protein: CASSPPALPDTQYF

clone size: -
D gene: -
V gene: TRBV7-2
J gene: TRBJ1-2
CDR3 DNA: TGTGCCAGCAGCCTAGGGGCAGACAGGCCCGGCTATGGCTACACCTTC
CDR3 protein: CASSLGADRPGYGYTF

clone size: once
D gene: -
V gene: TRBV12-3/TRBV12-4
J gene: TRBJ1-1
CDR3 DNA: TGTGCCAGCAGTTTAACGGGGTCTCTTGAAGCTTTCTTT
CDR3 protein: CASSLTGSLEAFF

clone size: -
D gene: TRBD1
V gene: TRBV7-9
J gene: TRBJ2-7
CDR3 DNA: TGTGCCAGCAGCTCGGGACAGGGGTTCTACGAGCAGTACTTC
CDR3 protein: CASSSGQGFYEQYF

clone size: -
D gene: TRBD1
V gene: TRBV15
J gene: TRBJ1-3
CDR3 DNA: TGTGCCACCAGCAGGGGGACAGGAACAAACTCTGGAAACACCATATATTTT
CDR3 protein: CATSRGTGTNSGNTIYF

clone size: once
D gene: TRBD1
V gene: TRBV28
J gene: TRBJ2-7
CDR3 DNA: TGTGCCAGCAGTTTCGACAAAAGGGACAGACCAACCTACGAGCAGTACTTC
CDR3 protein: CASSFDKRDRPTYEQYF

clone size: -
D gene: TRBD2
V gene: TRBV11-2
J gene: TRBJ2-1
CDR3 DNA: TGTGCCAGCAGCTTAACAGCGGGGAAAAATGAGCAGTTCTTC
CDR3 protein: CASSLTAGKNEQFF

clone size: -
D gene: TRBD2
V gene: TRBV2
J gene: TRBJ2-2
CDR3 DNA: TGTGCCAGCAGTTTTTTACTAGCGGGGGCCGGGGAGCTGTTTTTT
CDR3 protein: CASSFLLAGAGELFF

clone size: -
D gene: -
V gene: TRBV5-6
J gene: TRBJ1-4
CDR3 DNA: TGTGCCAGCAGCTTAGGGGCAAATGAAAAACTGTTTTTT
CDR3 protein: CASSLGANEKLFF

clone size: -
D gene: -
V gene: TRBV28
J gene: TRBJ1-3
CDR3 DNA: TGTGCCAGCAGTTTAGAAGAAGGCAGAGGGAAGAGTGGAAACACCATATATTTT
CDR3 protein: CASSLEEGRGKSGNTIYF

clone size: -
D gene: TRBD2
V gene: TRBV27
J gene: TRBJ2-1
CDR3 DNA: TGTGCCAGCAGTCGACGGGGGGGGCCGGGACTAGTGATCTTC
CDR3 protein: CASSRRGGPGLVIF

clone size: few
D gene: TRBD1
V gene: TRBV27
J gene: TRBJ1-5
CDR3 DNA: TGTGCCAGCAGTCCGGTCTTCCGGACAGGGGGCGCCCAAGGCAATCAGCCCCAGCATTTT
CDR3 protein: CASSPVFRTGGAQGNQPQHF

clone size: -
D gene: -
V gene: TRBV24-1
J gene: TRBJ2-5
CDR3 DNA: TGTGCCACCAGTGATCTTGGGTCAGGGCCTGCGTTAGAGACCCAGTACTTC
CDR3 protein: CATSDLGSGPALETQYF

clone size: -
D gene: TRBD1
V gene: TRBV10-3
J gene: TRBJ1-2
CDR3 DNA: TGTGCCATCAGTATCCAGGGGGTCGAAGGCTACACCTTC
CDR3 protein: CAISIQGVEGYTF

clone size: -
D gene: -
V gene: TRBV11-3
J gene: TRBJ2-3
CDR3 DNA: TGTGCCAGCAGCTCCGGGACTGTCACAGATACGCAGTATTTT
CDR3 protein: CASSSGTVTDTQYF

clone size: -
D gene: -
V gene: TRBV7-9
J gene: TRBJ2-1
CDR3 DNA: TGTGCCAGCAGCCCCCCCGGTTCTTCCTACAATGAGCAGTTCTTC
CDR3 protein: CASSPPGSSYNEQFF

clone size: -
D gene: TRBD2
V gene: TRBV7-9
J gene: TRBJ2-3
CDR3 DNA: TGTGCCAGCAGCTCGCGGGAGGGCGATACGCAGTATTTT
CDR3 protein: CASSSREGDTQYF

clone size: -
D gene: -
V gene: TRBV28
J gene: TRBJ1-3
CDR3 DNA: TGTGCCAGCAGCACTGGAAACACCATATATTTT
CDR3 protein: CASSTGNTIYF

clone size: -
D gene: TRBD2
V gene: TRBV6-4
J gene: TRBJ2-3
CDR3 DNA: TGTGCCAGGCCCCAGCTAGCGGGGGGGAGCACAGATACGCAGTATTTT
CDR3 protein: CARPQLAGGSTDTQYF

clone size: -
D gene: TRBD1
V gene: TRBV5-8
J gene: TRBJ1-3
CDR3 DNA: TGTGCCAGCAGCTTGGAGACAGGGGCGAGAAACACCATATATTTT
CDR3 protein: CASSLETGARNTIYF

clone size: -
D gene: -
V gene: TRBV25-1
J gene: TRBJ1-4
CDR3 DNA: TGTGCCAGCAGTGATCCGATAGGGGTGGGTGAAAAACTGTTTTTT
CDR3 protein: CASSDPIGVGEKLFF

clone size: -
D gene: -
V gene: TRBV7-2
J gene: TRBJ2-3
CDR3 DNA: TGTGCCAGCAGCTTAGATGGGAGCAGCACAGATACGCAGTATTTT
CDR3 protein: CASSLDGSSTDTQYF

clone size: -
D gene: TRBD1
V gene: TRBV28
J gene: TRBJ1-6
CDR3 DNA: TGTGCCAGCAGAGGACAGGCGGGCTCACCCCTCCACTTT
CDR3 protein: CASRGQAGSPLHF

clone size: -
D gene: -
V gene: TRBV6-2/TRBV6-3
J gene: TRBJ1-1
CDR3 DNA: TGTGCCAGCAGTTACTCAGGGGGAAAGGGCGAAGCTTTCTTT
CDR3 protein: CASSYSGGKGEAFF

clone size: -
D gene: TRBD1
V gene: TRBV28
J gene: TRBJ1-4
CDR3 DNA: TGTGCCACCCGGGACAGCGGTGAAAAACTGTTTTTT
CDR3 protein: CATRDSGEKLFF

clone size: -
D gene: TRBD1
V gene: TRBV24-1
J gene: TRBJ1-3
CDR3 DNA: TGTGCCACCAGTGACGACAGGGTCGCTGGAAACACCATATATTTT
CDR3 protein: CATSDDRVAGNTIYF

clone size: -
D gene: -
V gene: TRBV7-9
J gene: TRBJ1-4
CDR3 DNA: TGTGCCAGCAGCTTCCAGGGGATTAATGAAAAACTGTTTTTT
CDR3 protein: CASSFQGINEKLFF

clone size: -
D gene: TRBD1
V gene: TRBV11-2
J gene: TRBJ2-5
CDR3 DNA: TGTGCCAGCAGCTTGGGGACAGGGGTCCAAGAGACCCAGTACTTC
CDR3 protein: CASSLGTGVQETQYF

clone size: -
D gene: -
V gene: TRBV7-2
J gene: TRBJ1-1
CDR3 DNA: TGTGCCAGCAGCCTCTGGGGGGGGAACACTGAAGCTTTCTTT
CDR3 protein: CASSLWGGNTEAFF

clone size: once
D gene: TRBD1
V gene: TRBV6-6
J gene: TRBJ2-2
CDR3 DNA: TGTGCCAGCAGTGCCGACAGGGGGCCCACCGGGGAGCTGTTTTTT
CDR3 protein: CASSADRGPTGELFF

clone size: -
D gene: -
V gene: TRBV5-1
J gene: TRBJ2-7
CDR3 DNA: TGCGCCAGCAGCTTGACAGAAACCTACGAGCAGTACTTC
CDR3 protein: CASSLTETYEQYF

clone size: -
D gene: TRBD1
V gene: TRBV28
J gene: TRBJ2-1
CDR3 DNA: TGTGCCAGCAGTTTAGTTCAGGGGGCGCGTGAGCAGTTCTTC
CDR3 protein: CASSLVQGAREQFF

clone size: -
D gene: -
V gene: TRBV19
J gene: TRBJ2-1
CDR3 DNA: TGTGCCAGTAGAACAGGGTACGGGAATGAGCAGTTCTTC
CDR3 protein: CASRTGYGNEQFF